Below are 7 T cell receptor beta chains sequenced from a single sample in a study of OX40 agonist ivuxolimab in advanced cancers. Assay: immunoSEQ multiplex PCR; the TCRdb copy retains only in-frame clones and omits some. The data show some 52,000 clones, with 94% seen just once and roughly 12% held by the top ten. The sample here was CD4+ or CD8+ T cells sorted from blood, taken in a trial of the OX40 agonist ivuxolimab. The origin of the receptors is an adult with an advanced solid tumor such as melanoma, head and neck, liver or kidney cancer.

The J gene is TRBJ1-2, the V gene TRBV6-5; 8 bases line up with TRBD1. This CDR3 comprises 13 residues. Trimming cost V 2 bases and J 8 bases; bases outside gene matches: 4. Germline V lookup: CDR1 MNHEY, CDR2 SVGAGI. CDR3 DNA sequence: TGTGCCAGCAGTTACGGGACAGGCGGCGGCTACACCTTC. The encoded protein is CASSYGTGGGYTF.

This chain uses TRBV5-1 with TRBJ1-2, with 9 positions matching TRBD1. Unmatched junction bases numbered 15, after V lost 4 bases and J lost 5 bases. Germline CDR1 SGHRS, CDR2 YFSETQ. This CDR3 spans 17 amino acids. This chain's CDR3 is CASSPTERTGAMYGYTF. DNA of the CDR3: TGCGCCAGCAGCCCGACAGAAAGGACAGGGGCAATGTATGGCTACACCTTC.

This chain uses TRBV4-1 with TRBJ2-7; D call uncertain. Trimming took 1 base from V and 5 from J, leaving 9 bases between them. The germline gives CDR1 MGHRA, CDR2 YSYEKL. The CDR3 spans 13 residues. In nucleotides, the CDR3 is TGCGCCAGCAGCCAAGTTGGGCTGGACGAGCAGTACTTC. Translating gives CASSQVGLDEQYF.

The chain recombines TRBV28 with TRBJ2-5; TRBD1 is a possible D gene (6 bases). The length of the CDR3 is 17 residues. In germline, CDR1 is MDHEN, CDR2 SYDVKM. V was pared by 3 bases and J by 3 bases, with 20 bases between. CDR3 region: CASSFEPSFRGEETQYF. Written as DNA, the CDR3 is TGTGCCAGCAGTTTTGAGCCATCTTTCAGGGGTGAAGAGACCCAGTACTTC. Using reference TRBV28 and TRBJ2-5 for the parts outside the CDR3, the full variable domain is DVKVTQSSRYLVKRTGEKVFLECVQDMDHENMFWYRQDPGLGLRLIYFSYDVKMKEKGDIPEGYSVSREKKERFSLILESASTNQTSMYLCASSFEPSFRGEETQYFGPGTRLLVL.

This chain uses TRBV14 with TRBJ1-1; D perhaps matches TRBD1 (6 bases). This CDR3 spans 14 amino acids. The germline V gene has CDR1 SGHDN and CDR2 FVKESK. Between the trimmed V and J ends, which lost 4 bases and 11 bases, there was a span of 20 bases. CDR3 sequence (DNA): TGTGCCAGCAGCCCACGGGACACAGTTTTGGGTGCTTTCTTT. Amino acid sequence: CASSPRDTVLGAFF. Complete variable domain (other parts from reference TRBV14 and TRBJ1-1): EAGVTQFPSHSVIEKGQTVTLRCDPISGHDNLYWYRRVMGKEIKFLLHFVKESKQDESGMPNNRFLAERTGGTYSTLKVQPAELEDSGVYFCASSPRDTVLGAFFGQGTRLTVV.

The genes are TRBV2 and TRBJ2-7, with D possibly matching TRBD1 (6 bases). Germline lookup yields CDR1 SNHLY and CDR2 FYNNEI. Trimming stripped 6 bases from V and 5 bases from J, with 20 bases between. The CDR3 runs 15 residues. The CDR3 DNA follows: TGTGCCAGCAGACCAACAGGGCTCGGGAACGACGAGCAGTACTTC. Protein: CASRPTGLGNDEQYF. Variable domain in full (rest from reference TRBV2 and TRBJ2-7): EPEVTQTPSHQVTQMGQEVILRCVPISNHLYFYWYRQILGQKVEFLVSFYNNEISEKSEIFDDQFSVERPDGSNFTLKIRSTKLEDSAMYFCASRPTGLGNDEQYFGPGTRLTVT.

The rearrangement uses TRBV4-1 and TRBJ2-5; 10 bases align to TRBD2. Germline CDR1 is MGHRA and CDR2 is YSYEKL. With V trimmed by 4 bases and J by 5 bases, 7 bases remained unmatched. CDR3 length: 15 amino acids. Here the CDR3 reads CASSPTSGTFETQYF. CDR3 nucleotides: TGCGCCAGCAGCCCAACTAGCGGGACCTTTGAGACCCAGTACTTC.